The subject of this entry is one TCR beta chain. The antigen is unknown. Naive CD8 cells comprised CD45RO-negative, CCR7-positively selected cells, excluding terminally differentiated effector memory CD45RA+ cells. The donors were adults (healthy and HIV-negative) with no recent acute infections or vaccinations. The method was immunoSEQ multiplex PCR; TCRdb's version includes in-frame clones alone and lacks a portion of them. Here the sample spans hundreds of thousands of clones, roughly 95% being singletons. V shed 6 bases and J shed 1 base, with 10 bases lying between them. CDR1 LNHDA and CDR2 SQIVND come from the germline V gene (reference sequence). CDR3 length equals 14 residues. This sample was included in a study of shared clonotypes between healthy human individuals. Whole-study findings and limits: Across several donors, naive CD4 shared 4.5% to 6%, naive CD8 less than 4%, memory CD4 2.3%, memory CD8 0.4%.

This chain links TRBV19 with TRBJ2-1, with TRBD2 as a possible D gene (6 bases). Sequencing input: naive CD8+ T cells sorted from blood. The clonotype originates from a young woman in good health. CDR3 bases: TGTGCCAGTAGCGGGAGCCTTTCCTACAATGAGCAGTTCTTC. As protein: CASSGSLSYNEQFF.